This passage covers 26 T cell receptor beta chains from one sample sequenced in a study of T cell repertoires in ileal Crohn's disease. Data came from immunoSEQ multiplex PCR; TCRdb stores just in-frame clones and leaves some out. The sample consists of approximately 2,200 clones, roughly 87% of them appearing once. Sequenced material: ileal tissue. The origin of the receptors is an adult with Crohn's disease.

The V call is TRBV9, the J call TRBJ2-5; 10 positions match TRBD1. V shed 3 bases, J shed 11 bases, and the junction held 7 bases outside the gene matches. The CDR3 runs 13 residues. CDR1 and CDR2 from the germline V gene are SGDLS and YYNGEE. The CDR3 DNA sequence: TGTGCCAGCAGCGGGGACAGGGGAAAGGAGCAGTACTTC. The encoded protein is CASSGDRGKEQYF.

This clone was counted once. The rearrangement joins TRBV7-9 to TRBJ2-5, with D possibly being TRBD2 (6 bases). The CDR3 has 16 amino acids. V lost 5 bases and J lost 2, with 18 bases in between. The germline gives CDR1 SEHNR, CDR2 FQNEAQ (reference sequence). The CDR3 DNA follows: TGTGCCAGCAGCCGTAGGGACGGGGGAATGCAAGAGACCCAGTACTTC. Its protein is CASSRRDGGMQETQYF.

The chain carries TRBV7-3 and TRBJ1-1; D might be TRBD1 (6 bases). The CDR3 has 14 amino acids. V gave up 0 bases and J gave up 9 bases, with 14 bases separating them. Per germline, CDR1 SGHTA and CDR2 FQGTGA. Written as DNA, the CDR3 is TGTGCCAGCAGCTTAACTTCAGGTGGACAGCAAGCTTTCTTT. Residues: CASSLTSGGQQAFF.

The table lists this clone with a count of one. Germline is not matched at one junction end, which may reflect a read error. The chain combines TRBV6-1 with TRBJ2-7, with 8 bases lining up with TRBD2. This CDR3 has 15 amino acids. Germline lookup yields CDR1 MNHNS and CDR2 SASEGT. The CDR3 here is CASIEAGANSYEQYF. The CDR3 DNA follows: TGTGCCAGCATTGAAGCGGGGGCGAACTCCTACGAGCAGTACTTC.

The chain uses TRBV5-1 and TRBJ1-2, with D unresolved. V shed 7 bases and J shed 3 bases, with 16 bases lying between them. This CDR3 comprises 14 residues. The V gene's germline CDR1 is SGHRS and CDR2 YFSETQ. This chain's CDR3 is CASAPRRGDYGYTF. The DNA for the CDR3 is TGCGCCAGCGCCCCCCGGCGTGGAGACTATGGCTACACCTTC.

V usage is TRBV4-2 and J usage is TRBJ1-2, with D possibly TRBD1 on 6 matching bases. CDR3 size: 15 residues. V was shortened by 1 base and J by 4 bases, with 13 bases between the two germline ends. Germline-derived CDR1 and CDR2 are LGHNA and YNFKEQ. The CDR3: CASSQGQGRGYGYTF. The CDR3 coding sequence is TGTGCCAGCAGCCAAGGGCAGGGGAGGGGCTATGGCTACACCTTC.

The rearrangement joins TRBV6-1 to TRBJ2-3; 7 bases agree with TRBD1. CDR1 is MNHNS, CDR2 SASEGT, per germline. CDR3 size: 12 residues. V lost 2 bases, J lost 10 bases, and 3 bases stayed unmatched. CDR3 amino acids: CASSEWDSPQYF. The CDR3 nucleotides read TGTGCCAGCAGTGAATGGGACAGCCCGCAGTATTTT.

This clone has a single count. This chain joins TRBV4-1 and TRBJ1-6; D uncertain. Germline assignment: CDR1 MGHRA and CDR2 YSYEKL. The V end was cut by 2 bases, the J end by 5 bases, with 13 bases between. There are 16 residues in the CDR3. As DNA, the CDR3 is TGCGCCAGCAGCCAACGAACGCGGGGAAATAATTCACCCCTCCACTTT. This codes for CASSQRTRGNNSPLHF.

The CDR3 bases are TGTGCCAGCAGCTTAGAACTCGGAGGATCACCCCTCCACTTT. Amino acid sequence: CASSLELGGSPLHF. The chain is built from TRBV7-8 and TRBJ1-6; D gene ambiguous. V lost 1 base to trimming and J lost 10 bases, with 11 bases between them. The CDR3 contains 14 residues. Germline V CDR1 and CDR2: SGHVS, FQNEAQ.

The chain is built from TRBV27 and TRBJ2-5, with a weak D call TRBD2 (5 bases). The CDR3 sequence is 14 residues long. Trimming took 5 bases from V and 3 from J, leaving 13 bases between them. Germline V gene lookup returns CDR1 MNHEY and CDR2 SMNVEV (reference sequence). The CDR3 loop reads CASSPLTREETQYF. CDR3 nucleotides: TGTGCCAGCAGTCCCCTGACGCGGGAAGAGACCCAGTACTTC.

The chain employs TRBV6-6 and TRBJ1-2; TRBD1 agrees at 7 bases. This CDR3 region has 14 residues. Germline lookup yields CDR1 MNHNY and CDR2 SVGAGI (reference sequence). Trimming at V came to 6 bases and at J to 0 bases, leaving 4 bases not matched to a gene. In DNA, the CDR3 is TGTGCCAGCAGCTCAACAGGGGCTAACTATGGCTACACCTTC. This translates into CASSSTGANYGYTF.

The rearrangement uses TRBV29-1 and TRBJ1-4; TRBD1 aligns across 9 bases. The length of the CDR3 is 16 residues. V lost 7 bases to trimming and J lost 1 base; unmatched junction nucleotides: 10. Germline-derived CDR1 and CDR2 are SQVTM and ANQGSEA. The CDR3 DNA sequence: TGCAGCGCTGGGGACAGGGCGACTGGAACTAATGAAAAACTGTTTTTT. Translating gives CSAGDRATGTNEKLFF.

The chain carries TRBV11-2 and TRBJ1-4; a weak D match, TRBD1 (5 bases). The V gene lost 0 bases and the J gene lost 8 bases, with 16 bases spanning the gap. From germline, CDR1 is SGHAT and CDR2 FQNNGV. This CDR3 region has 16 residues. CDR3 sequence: CASSLDDPQGGEKLFF. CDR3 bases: TGTGCCAGCAGCTTAGACGACCCCCAGGGTGGGGAAAAACTGTTTTTT.

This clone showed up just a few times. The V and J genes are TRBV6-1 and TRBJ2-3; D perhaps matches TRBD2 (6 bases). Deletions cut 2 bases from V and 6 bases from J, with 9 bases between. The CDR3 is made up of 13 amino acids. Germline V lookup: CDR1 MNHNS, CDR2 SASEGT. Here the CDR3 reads CASSETGGDTQYF. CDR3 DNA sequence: TGTGCCAGCAGTGAAACCGGAGGGGATACGCAGTATTTT.

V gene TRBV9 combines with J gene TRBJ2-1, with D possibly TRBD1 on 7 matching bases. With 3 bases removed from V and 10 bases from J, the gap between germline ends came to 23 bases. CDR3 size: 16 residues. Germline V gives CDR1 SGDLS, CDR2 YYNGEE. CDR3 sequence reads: CASSERDSWGGNEQFF. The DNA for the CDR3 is TGTGCCAGCAGCGAACGGGACAGTTGGGGCGGGAACGAGCAGTTCTTC. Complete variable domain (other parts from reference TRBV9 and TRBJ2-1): DSGVTQTPKHLITATGQRVTLRCSPRSGDLSVYWYQQSLDQGLQFLIQYYNGEERAKGNILERFSAQQFPDLHSELNLSSLELGDSALYFCASSERDSWGGNEQFFGPGTRLTVL.

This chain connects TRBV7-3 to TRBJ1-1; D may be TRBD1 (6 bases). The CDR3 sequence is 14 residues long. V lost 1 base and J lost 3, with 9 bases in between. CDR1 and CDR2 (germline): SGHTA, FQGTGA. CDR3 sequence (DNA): TGTGCCAGCAGCTTAAATGGGGGCGACACTGAAGCTTTCTTT. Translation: CASSLNGGDTEAFF.

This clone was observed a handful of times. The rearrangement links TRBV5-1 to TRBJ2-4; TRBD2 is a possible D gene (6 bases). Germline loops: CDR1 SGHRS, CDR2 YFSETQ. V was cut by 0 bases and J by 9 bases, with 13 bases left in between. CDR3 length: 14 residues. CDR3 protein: CASSLVASASIQYF. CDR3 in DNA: TGCGCCAGCAGCTTGGTAGCTAGCGCGAGCATTCAGTACTTC.

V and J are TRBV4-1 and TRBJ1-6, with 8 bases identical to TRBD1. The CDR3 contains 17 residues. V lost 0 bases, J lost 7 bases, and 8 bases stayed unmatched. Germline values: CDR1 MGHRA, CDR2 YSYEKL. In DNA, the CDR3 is TGCGCCAGCAGCCAAGATGTGGAGACAGGGGAAAATTCACCCCTCCACTTT. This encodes CASSQDVETGENSPLHF.

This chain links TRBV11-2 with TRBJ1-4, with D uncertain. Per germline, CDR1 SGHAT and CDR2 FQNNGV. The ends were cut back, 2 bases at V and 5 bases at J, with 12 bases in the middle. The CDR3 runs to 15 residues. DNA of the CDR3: TGTGCCAGCAGCTTATCTTTAGTCACGAATGAAAAACTGTTTTTT. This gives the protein CASSLSLVTNEKLFF.

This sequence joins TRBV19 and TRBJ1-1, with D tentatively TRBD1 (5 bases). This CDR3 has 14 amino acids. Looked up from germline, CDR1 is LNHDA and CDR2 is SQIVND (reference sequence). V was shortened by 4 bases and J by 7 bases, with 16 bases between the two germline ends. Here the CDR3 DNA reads TGTGCCAGTAGTAGGGGGGAGGCTGGGGGTGAAGCTTTCTTT. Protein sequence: CASSRGEAGGEAFF.

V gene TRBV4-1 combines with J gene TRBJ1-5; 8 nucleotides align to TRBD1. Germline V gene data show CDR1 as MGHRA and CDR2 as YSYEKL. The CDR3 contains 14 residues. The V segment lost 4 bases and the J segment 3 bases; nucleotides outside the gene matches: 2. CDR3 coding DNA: TGCGCCAGCAGCCCAGGGGGCTCCAATCAGCCCCAGCATTTT. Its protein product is CASSPGGSNQPQHF.

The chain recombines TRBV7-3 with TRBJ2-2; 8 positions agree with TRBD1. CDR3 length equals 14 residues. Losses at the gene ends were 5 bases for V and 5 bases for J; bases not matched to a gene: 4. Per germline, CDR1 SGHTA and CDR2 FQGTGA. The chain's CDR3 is CASSADRGTGELFF. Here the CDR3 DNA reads TGTGCCAGCAGCGCTGACAGGGGAACCGGGGAGCTGTTTTTT.

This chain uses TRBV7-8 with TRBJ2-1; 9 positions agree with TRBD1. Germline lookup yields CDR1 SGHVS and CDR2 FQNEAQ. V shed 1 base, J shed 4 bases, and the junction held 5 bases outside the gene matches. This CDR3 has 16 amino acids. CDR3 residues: CASSLVRDRVYNEQFF. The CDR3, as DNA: TGTGCCAGCAGCTTAGTCCGGGACAGGGTATACAATGAGCAGTTCTTC.

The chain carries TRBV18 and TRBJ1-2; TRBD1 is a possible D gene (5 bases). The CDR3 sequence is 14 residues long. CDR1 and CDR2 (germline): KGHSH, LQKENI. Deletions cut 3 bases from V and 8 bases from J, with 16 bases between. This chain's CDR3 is CASSPWGGTRGYTF. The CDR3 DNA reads TGTGCCAGCTCACCCTGGGGGGGGACTAGAGGCTACACCTTC.

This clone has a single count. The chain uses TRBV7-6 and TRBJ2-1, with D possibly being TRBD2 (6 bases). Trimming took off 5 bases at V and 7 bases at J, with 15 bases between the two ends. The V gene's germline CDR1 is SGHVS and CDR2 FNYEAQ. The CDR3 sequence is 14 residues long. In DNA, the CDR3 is TGTGCCAGCAGCCCGCGGGACGGTGGAAATGAGCAGTTCTTC. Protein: CASSPRDGGNEQFF.

The DNA for the CDR3 is TGTGCCAGCAGCCCCGGACAGTACGAGCAGTACTTC. It is translated as CASSPGQYEQYF. The chain links TRBV5-6 to TRBJ2-7, with D possibly matching TRBD1 (6 bases). Germline CDR1 and CDR2: SGHDT and YYEEEE. Trimming removed 4 bases at V and 4 bases at J, with 9 bases between. The CDR3 is made up of 12 amino acids.